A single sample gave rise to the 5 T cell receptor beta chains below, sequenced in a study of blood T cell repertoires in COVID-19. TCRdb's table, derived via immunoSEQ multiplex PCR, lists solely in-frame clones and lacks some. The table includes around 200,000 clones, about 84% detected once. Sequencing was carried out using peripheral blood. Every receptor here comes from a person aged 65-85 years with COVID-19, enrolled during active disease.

The CDR3 DNA follows: TGTGCCAGCAGCTTAGGGAGGAACACCGGGGAGCTGTTTTTT. This sequence encodes CASSLGRNTGELFF. The J gene is TRBJ2-2, the V gene TRBV7-3, with D maybe TRBD2 (5 bases). Germline lookup yields CDR1 SGHTA and CDR2 FQGTGA. Trimming took off 2 bases at V and 1 base at J, with 5 bases between the two ends. This CDR3 contains 14 residues.

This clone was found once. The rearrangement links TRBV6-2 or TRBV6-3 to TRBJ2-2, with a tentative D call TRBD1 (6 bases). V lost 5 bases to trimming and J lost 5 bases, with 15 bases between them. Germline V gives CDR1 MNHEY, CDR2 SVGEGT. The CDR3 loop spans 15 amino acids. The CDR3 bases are TGTGCCAGCAGTACAAGGGGGTTCGAGACCGGGGAGCTGTTTTTT. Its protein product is CASSTRGFETGELFF.

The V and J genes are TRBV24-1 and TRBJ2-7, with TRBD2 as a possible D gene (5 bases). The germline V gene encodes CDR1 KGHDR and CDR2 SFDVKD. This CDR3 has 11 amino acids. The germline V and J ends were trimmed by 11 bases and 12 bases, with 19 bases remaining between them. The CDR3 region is CAILTRRRSYF. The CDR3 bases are TGTGCCATTCTTACTAGGCGCCGGTCGTACTTC.

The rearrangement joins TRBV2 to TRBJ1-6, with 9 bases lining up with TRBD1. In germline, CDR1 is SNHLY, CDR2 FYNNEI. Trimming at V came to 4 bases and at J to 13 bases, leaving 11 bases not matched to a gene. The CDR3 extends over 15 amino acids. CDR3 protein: CASSAQGQGILPLHF. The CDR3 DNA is TGTGCCAGCAGTGCTCAGGGACAGGGAATACTTCCCCTCCACTTT. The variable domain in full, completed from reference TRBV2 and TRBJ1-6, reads EPEVTQTPSHQVTQMGQEVILRCVPISNHLYFYWYRQILGQKVEFLVSFYNNEISEKSEIFDDQFSVERPDGSNFTLKIRSTKLEDSAMYFCASSAQGQGILPLHFGNGTRLTVT.

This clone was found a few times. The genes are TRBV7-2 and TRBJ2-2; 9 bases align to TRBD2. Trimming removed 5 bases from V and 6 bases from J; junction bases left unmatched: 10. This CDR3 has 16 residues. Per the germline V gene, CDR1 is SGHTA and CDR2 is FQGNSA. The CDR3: CASSPQVLAGSGELFF. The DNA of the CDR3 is TGTGCCAGCAGCCCGCAGGTGCTAGCGGGGTCCGGGGAGCTGTTTTTT.